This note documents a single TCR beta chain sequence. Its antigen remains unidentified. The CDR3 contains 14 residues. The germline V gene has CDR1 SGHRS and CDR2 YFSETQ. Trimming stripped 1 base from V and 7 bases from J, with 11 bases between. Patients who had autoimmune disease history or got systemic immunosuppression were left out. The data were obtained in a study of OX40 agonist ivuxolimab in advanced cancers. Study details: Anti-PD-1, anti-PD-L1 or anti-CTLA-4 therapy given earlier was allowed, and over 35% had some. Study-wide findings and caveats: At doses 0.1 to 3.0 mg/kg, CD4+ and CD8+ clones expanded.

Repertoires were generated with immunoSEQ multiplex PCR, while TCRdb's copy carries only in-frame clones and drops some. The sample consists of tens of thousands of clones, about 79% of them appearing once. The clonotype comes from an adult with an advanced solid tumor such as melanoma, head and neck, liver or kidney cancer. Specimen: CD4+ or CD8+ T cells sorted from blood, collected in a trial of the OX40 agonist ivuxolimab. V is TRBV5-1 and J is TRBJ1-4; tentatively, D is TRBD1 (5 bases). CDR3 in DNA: TGCGCCAGCAGCTTGTGGGGGGAAGGTGAAAAACTGTTTTTT. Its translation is CASSLWGEGEKLFF.